The 19 T cell receptor beta chains below come from one sample, sequenced in a study of post-analysis software for immune sequencing data. Points from the study as a whole: TRBV5-6, TRBV5-1 and TRBV20-1 belonged to a set of roughly five TRBV segments that were more frequent in patients than controls.

No antigen has been assigned to these receptors. Researchers reported that TCR beta cDNA libraries carried unique molecular identifiers. MiXCR was run by TCRdb on the PCR reads, yielding one entry per CDR3 protein. The table shows just over 250,000 distinct CDR3 sequences, with 36% occurring only once. Material for sequencing was blood. These receptors all stem from a girl under 18 with multiple sclerosis.

For this clonotype: The junction shows a germline mismatch at one end, possibly a read error. The rearrangement joins TRBV18 to TRBJ2-5; D is perhaps TRBD1 (5 bases). CDR1 is KGHSH, CDR2 LQKENI, per germline. The CDR3 covers 15 residues. The CDR3 here is CASSSQTESEETRYF. The DNA of the CDR3 is TGTGCCAGCTCATCCCAGACAGAATCTGAAGAGACCCGGTACTTC.

At least ten counts were recorded for this clonotype. The chain joins TRBV24-1 to TRBJ2-1; TRBD1 agrees at 10 bases. The CDR3 is 13 residues long. Trimming took 8 bases from V and 8 from J; bases not matched to a gene: 5. Germline V gives CDR1 KGHDR, CDR2 SFDVKD. CDR3 sequence reads: CATTGTGAHEQFF. As DNA, the CDR3 is TGTGCCACCACCGGGACAGGGGCCCATGAGCAGTTCTTC.

There are a few counts of this clonotype. The CDR3 protein is CASSLPSETGELFF. In DNA form, the CDR3 reads TGCGCCAGCAGCTTGCCTTCCGAAACCGGGGAGCTGTTTTTT. The rearrangement uses TRBV5-1 and TRBJ2-2; D is unresolved. CDR1 is SGHRS and CDR2 is YFSETQ in the germline V gene. The CDR3 spans 14 residues. V lost 1 base and J lost 5, with 9 bases in between.

Many counts were recorded for this clonotype. This CDR3 is CASSSGLAGLTDTQYF. The CDR3 DNA follows: TGCGCCAGCAGCTCCGGACTAGCGGGGCTCACAGATACGCAGTATTTT. This chain uses TRBV5-1 with TRBJ2-3; TRBD2 agrees at 12 bases. The V and J ends lost 3 bases and 2 bases, in that order; junction bases with no gene match: 4. The CDR3 has 16 residues. The germline gives CDR1 SGHRS, CDR2 YFSETQ.

This clonotype appeared a few times. A much larger clone lies a single base off, so this may be a read error. The V gene is TRBV12-3 or TRBV12-4, the J gene TRBJ2-1; D remains unclear. This CDR3 region has 12 residues. V lost 6 bases, J lost 9 bases, and 12 bases lay in between. Here the CDR3 reads CASRFSWSEQFF. CDR3 nucleotides: TGTGCCAGCAGGTTCTCGTGGAGTGAGCAGTTCTTC.

The chain recombines TRBV19 with TRBJ2-1; TRBD1 aligns across 10 bases. The CDR3 is 16 amino acids. The V and J ends lost 5 bases and 8 bases, in that order; junction bases with no gene match: 12. Germline values: CDR1 LNHDA, CDR2 SQIVND (reference sequence). The chain's CDR3 is CASSRLSGQGRHEQFF. Written as DNA, the CDR3 is TGTGCCAGTAGTCGTCTTTCGGGACAGGGGCGGCATGAGCAGTTCTTC.

Notes on this clonotype: A read error is possible here, since a much larger clone lies one base away. This sequence joins TRBV5-6 and TRBJ2-5; weak D call: TRBD2 (5 bases). The CDR3 has 13 residues. Germline CDR1 SGHDT, CDR2 YYEEEE. In DNA, the CDR3 is TGTACCAGCAGCTTGGACTCTCTGGAGACCCAGTACTTC. Translation gives CTSSLDSLETQYF.

This clonotype has at least ten counts. The chain links TRBV7-2 to TRBJ2-1; 11 nucleotides line up with TRBD2. The CDR3 contains 15 residues. CDR1 and CDR2 from the germline V gene are SGHTA and FQGNSA. The trim removed 1 base at V and 8 bases at J, leaving 4 bases unmatched. CDR3 in amino acids: CASSLGSGREHEQFF. The CDR3 DNA sequence: TGTGCCAGCAGCTTAGGTAGCGGGAGGGAACATGAGCAGTTCTTC. Variable domain in full (rest from reference TRBV7-2 and TRBJ2-1): GAGVSQSPSNKVTEKGKDVELRCDPISGHTALYWYRQSLGQGLEFLIYFQGNSAPDKSGLPSDRFSAERTGGSVSTLTIQRTQQEDSAVYLCASSLGSGREHEQFFGPGTRLTVL.

Concerning this clonotype: The junction shows a germline mismatch at one end, possibly a read error. This chain links TRBV7-9 with TRBJ2-5; tentatively, D is TRBD1 (7 bases). Germline CDR1 reads SEHNR; CDR2 reads FQNEAQ (reference sequence). The CDR3 is 12 residues long. The CDR3 loop reads CVSSPGGREQYF. CDR3 DNA: TGTGTCAGCAGCCCAGGGGGTCGGGAGCAGTACTTC.

This clonotype has only a few counts. The chain is built from TRBV3-1 and TRBJ2-1; D call uncertain. Germline-derived CDR1 and CDR2 are LGHDT and YNNKEL (reference sequence). V lost 0 bases, J lost 7 bases, and 22 bases lay in between. CDR3 length: 18 amino acids. The CDR3 DNA is TGTGCCAGCAGCCAAGATCATGGTTGGGGTGCCCTCGGGAATGAGCAGTTCTTC. It yields the protein CASSQDHGWGALGNEQFF.

On this clonotype: One base away lies a much larger clone, so this may be a sequencing read error. The rearrangement uses TRBV3-1 and TRBJ1-2; D is unclear. The CDR3 runs to 14 residues. Germline lookup yields CDR1 LGHDT and CDR2 YNNKEL (reference sequence). Written as DNA, the CDR3 is TGTGCCAGCAGCCCCGGATCAGCTAACTATGGCCACACCTTC. It yields the protein CASSPGSANYGHTF.

This sequence joins TRBV10-3 and TRBJ2-1; the D call may be TRBD1 or TRBD2 (5 bases each). Germline V gives CDR1 ENHRY, CDR2 SYGVKD. Trimming took off 10 bases at V and 9 bases at J, with 16 bases between the two ends. The length of the CDR3 is 12 residues. The CDR3 is CATGTPGSEQFF. In DNA, the CDR3 is TGTGCCACCGGGACCCCTGGCTCTGAGCAGTTCTTC.

This clonotype came up a few times. The chain is built from TRBV5-6 and TRBJ2-2; 11 bases fit TRBD1. The J segment lost 8 bases and the V segment lost 3 bases, leaving 12 bases of the junction unmatched. The CDR3 covers 17 residues. Germline lookup yields CDR1 SGHDT and CDR2 YYEEEE. CDR3 in amino acids: CASSSRPGQGVPGELFF. The CDR3 region has the DNA TGTGCCAGCAGCTCCCGACCGGGACAGGGGGTTCCGGGGGAGCTGTTTTTT. The full variable domain, in which reference TRBV5-6 and TRBJ2-2 provide the parts outside the CDR3, is DAGVTQSPTHLIKTRGQQVTLRCSPKSGHDTVSWYQQALGQGPQFIFQYYEEEERQRGNFPDRFSGHQFPNYSSELNVNALLLGDSALYLCASSSRPGQGVPGELFFGEGSRLTVL.

This rearrangement joins TRBV30 to TRBJ2-5, with unresolved D. Germline assignment: CDR1 GTSNPN and CDR2 SVGIG (reference sequence). This CDR3 is 12 amino acids long. V gave up 1 base and J gave up 5 bases, with 8 bases separating them. CDR3 sequence (DNA): TGTGCCTGGAGTGCCGGTGGGGAGACCCAGTACTTC. It codes for CAWSAGGETQYF.

This rearrangement joins TRBV7-9 to TRBJ2-5, with a weak D call TRBD2 (6 bases). CDR3 length equals 15 residues. Trimming cost V 7 bases and J 0 bases, with 15 bases left between them. Germline values: CDR1 SEHNR, CDR2 FQNEAQ (reference sequence). For the CDR3, the DNA is TGTGCCAGCACCCTATCGGAGGGAAACCAAGAGACCCAGTACTTC. It translates to CASTLSEGNQETQYF. Using reference TRBV7-9 and TRBJ2-5 for the parts outside the CDR3, the full variable domain is DTGVSQNPRHKITKRGQNVTFRCDPISEHNRLYWYRQTLGQGPEFLTYFQNEAQLEKSRLLSDRFSAERPKGSFSTLEIQRTEQGDSAMYLCASTLSEGNQETQYFGPGTRLLVL.

This clonotype was picked up many times. The genes are TRBV12-3 or TRBV12-4 and TRBJ1-2, with 9 bases aligning to TRBD1. V trimming: 6 bases; J trimming: 11 bases; junction bases outside the gene matches: 19. The CDR3 is 16 amino acids. As DNA, the CDR3 is TGTGCCAGCAGCTCGGGACAGGGTTTCGGTCAATCCGGGTACACCTTC. The encoded protein is CASSSGQGFGQSGYTF.

This clonotype came up many times. V is TRBV3-1 and J is TRBJ1-1, with unresolved D. The CDR3 has 15 amino acids. With 7 bases removed from V and 4 bases from J, the gap between germline ends came to 19 bases. The germline CDR1 and CDR2 sequences are LGHDT and YNNKEL (reference sequence). DNA for the CDR3: TGTGCCAGCACCTCCGCGTCACCAGGAGGCACTGAAGCTTTCTTT. Translated: CASTSASPGGTEAFF.

The table lists this clonotype with a few counts. The chain has TRBV5-1 and TRBJ2-5, with D perhaps matching TRBD2 (5 bases). This CDR3 region has 15 residues. The V end lost 5 bases, the J end lost 1 base, and 15 bases lay between the germline ends. Germline V gene sequence: CDR1 SGHRS, CDR2 YFSETQ. Here the CDR3 reads CASSFRRGFQETQYF. The CDR3 DNA is TGCGCCAGCAGTTTTAGACGAGGGTTCCAAGAGACCCAGTACTTC.

This clonotype occurred many times. The chain couples TRBV29-1 to TRBJ1-2; tentatively, D is TRBD1 (5 bases). Germline V gene data show CDR1 as SQVTM and CDR2 as ANQGSEA. V shed 6 bases and J shed 6 bases, with 20 bases lying between them. CDR3 length: 14 residues. This chain's CDR3 is CSVAHASGGNGYTF. As DNA, the CDR3 is TGCAGCGTGGCCCACGCCTCGGGGGGAAATGGCTACACCTTC.